This T cell receptor (beta chain) was obtained from a study of Ad26.COV2.S vaccination and SARS-CoV-2 variants. Turning to the study itself: Ad26.COV2.S, an intramuscular injection, was given once or twice 56 days apart. Study-wide findings and caveats: Using TCR breadth and depth analyses may have led to underestimated total T cell responses.

The germline V and J ends were trimmed by 8 bases and 5 bases, with 18 bases remaining between them. Germline V CDR1 and CDR2: SEHNR, FQNEAQ (reference sequence). This CDR3 comprises 14 residues. The treatment was: roughly 20 received Ad26.COV2.S at low or high dose, single or two shots; several received placebo; per-sample allocation not given. The investigators took samples on day 63 after the first vaccine or placebo injection. Assay used: immunoSEQ multiplex PCR; TCRdb lists only in-frame clones, some missing. The sample records around 270,000 clones, about 83% being singletons. Of note for this clone: What it recognizes is unknown.

This rearrangement joins TRBV7-9 to TRBJ2-5, with D unclear. The receptor comes from a person aged 18-60 years who received the Ad26.COV2.S COVID-19 vaccine or a placebo. The material sequenced was peripheral blood, taken in a trial of Ad26.COV2.S vaccine versus placebo. The CDR3 sequence: CASGNNPLGETQYF. The CDR3 DNA is TGTGCCAGCGGCAACAATCCACTGGGCGAGACCCAGTACTTC.